These T cell receptor beta chains were read from a single sample in a study of CD8 T cells in Susac syndrome. From the immunoSEQ multiplex PCR reads, TCRdb called clonotypes with MiXCR, one entry per CDR3 protein. The sample has 130,000 to 150,000 distinct CDR3 sequences; 95% are singletons. The source material was CD4+ T cells from PBMCs. These receptors all stem from a human donor with Susac syndrome. Each CDR3 is given with its conserved first and last residue.

V	J	length	CDR3
TRBV7-2	TRBJ1-2	15	CASLISGQGVYGYTF
TRBV12-3/TRBV12-4	TRBJ2-6	16	CASTKNSESGANVLTF
TRBV20-1	TRBJ1-5	13	CSATPVGNQPQHF
TRBV29-1	TRBJ2-7	13	CSVGWTSGNEQYF
TRBV5-1	TRBJ2-1	15	CASSSPSGGTPKQFF
TRBV7-9	TRBJ1-1	14	CASSSPPENTEAFF
TRBV7-9	TRBJ1-2	15	CASSLVGGVKGGYTF
TRBV19	TRBJ1-1	15	CASSIQGPMNTEAFF
TRBV6-5	TRBJ1-6	16	CASSFLRDRGNSPLHF
TRBV2	TRBJ2-5	12	CASTVTKETQYF
TRBV3-1	TRBJ2-7	16	CASSPAGGSLTYEQYF